This T cell receptor beta chain is from a study of cytomegalovirus exposure and HLA in healthy donors. Study-level results: In a later analysis, CMV-associated beta chains were mostly HLA-associated, it appeared. When analyzed later, a missense DCLRE1C variant was found to be linked to TCR beta V- and J-gene trimming. The classifier reportedly diagnosed cytomegalovirus status with high specificity and sensitivity.

Turning to this clone: Its antigen is as yet unknown.

The CDR3 totals 15 residues. The junction had 7 bases not matched to a gene; V was cut back by 4 bases and J by 5 bases. The germline V gene has CDR1 SGHTA and CDR2 FQGNSA. PCR involved 60 Vbeta and 13 Jbeta primers. The table came from immunoSEQ multiplex PCR; TCRdb's copy has only in-frame clones and leaves some out. The sample carries 130,000 to 150,000 clones, almost 85% recorded once. Sequencing was carried out using PBMCs. This chain links TRBV7-2 with TRBJ1-4, with 7 bases lining up with TRBD1. This sequence was found in a man aged 30-40 years in good health and CMV-seropositive. The CDR3: CASSSPGQRNEKLFF. The CDR3 region has the DNA TGTGCCAGCAGCTCGCCGGGACAGCGAAATGAAAAACTGTTTTTT. Full variable domain (outside the CDR3, taken from reference TRBV7-2 and TRBJ1-4): GAGVSQSPSNKVTEKGKDVELRCDPISGHTALYWYRQSLGQGLEFLIYFQGNSAPDKSGLPSDRFSAERTGGSVSTLTIQRTQQEDSAVYLCASSSPGQRNEKLFFGSGTQLSVL.